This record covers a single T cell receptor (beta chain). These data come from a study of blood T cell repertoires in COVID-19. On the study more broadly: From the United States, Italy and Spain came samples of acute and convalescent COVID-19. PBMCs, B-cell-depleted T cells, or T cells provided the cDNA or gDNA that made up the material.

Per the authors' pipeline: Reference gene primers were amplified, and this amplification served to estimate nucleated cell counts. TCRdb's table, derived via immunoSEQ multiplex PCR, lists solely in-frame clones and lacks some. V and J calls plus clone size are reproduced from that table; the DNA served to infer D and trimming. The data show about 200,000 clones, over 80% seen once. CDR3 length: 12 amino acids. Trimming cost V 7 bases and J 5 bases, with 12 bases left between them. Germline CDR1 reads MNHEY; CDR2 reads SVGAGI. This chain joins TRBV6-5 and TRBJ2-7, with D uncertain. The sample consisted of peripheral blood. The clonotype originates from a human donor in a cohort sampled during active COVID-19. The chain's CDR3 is CASIRGWNEQYF. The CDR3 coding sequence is TGTGCCAGCATCAGAGGTTGGAACGAGCAGTACTTC.